This entry lists 7 T cell receptor beta chains sequenced from one sample in a study of blood T cell repertoires in COVID-19. Assay used: immunoSEQ multiplex PCR; TCRdb lists only in-frame clones, some missing. The table includes around 170,000 clones, around 74% detected once. Sequencing was performed on peripheral blood. All receptors derive from a woman of 80 years or more with acute or convalescent COVID-19.

The chain employs TRBV18 and TRBJ1-5, with D uncertain. Germline loops: CDR1 KGHSH, CDR2 LQKENI. Trimming took 2 bases from V and 6 from J, leaving 11 bases between them. The CDR3 length is 14 residues. CDR3 nucleotide sequence: TGTGCCAGCTCACCAACAGCCTTGAGTCAGCCCCAGCATTTT. This translates into CASSPTALSQPQHF.

In this sample, this clone turned up once. J is TRBJ2-1 and V is TRBV19; perhaps TRBD1 as D (5 bases). The CDR3 has 15 amino acids. V lost 2 bases and J 8 bases, leaving 16 bases between the germline ends. CDR1 and CDR2 from the germline V gene are LNHDA and SQIVND (reference sequence). CDR3 region: CASSIPRALVDEQFF. CDR3 nucleotide sequence: TGTGCCAGTAGTATACCCAGGGCCCTGGTAGATGAGCAGTTCTTC.

J is TRBJ1-1 and V is TRBV10-1; no firm D call. The CDR3 consists of 16 residues. Germline loops: CDR1 WNHNN, CDR2 SYGVQD (reference sequence). V lost 0 bases, J lost 1 base, and 12 bases lay in between. The CDR3, as DNA: TGCGCCAGCAGTGAGTCAACCCGATTCAGGAACACTGAAGCTTTCTTT. Translation gives CASSESTRFRNTEAFF.

The V call is TRBV20-1, the J call TRBJ2-2; D not certain. The V gene's germline CDR1 is DFQATT and CDR2 SNEGSKA (reference sequence). V dropped 3 bases and J dropped 7 bases, with 6 bases sitting between them. The CDR3 loop spans 11 amino acids. CDR3 DNA: TGCAGTGCTAGGAAGCGCGGGGAGCTGTTTTTT. It codes for CSARKRGELFF.

About this clone itself: One end of the junction fails to match germline, which may point to a read error. The chain combines TRBV27 with TRBJ1-2; possible D gene TRBD1, 6 bases. Germline-derived CDR1 and CDR2 are MNHEY and SMNVEV (reference sequence). CDR3 length: 11 residues. The CDR3 protein is CASSQSRQVYF. CDR3 DNA sequence: TGTGCCAGCAGTCAATCCCGACAGGTCTACTTC.

The chain uses TRBV5-1 and TRBJ2-3, with 9 bases aligning to TRBD1. With V trimmed by 4 bases and J by 1 base, 7 bases remained unmatched. CDR3 length equals 16 residues. CDR1 and CDR2 (germline): SGHRS, YFSETQ. Written as DNA, the CDR3 is TGCGCCAGCAGCGATGGACAGGGGCCGGGCACAGATACGCAGTATTTT. The encoded protein is CASSDGQGPGTDTQYF.

The J gene is TRBJ2-7, the V gene TRBV10-1; 9 bases align to TRBD1. Germline loops: CDR1 WNHNN, CDR2 SYGVQD (reference sequence). V lost 6 bases and J lost 4; bases outside the gene matches: 7. The CDR3 has 14 residues. This chain's CDR3 is CASRKTGGGYEQYF. CDR3 nucleotide sequence: TGCGCCAGCAGGAAGACAGGGGGGGGTTACGAGCAGTACTTC.